A single sample is the source of the 16 T cell receptor beta chains below, sequenced in a study of molecular identifiers for immune sequencing clone quantification. TCRdb analysed the PCR reads with MiXCR anew, one entry per CDR3 protein. In the table there are approximately 500,000 distinct CDR3 sequences, about 22% of which are singletons. Sequencing used naive CD8+ T cells from blood, with Jurkat cell RNA spiked in. Stated subset: FACS-sorted CD8+CD4-CCR7+CD45RA+ naive T cells. The receptors shown here come from a human donor in good health. Some libraries in this study had Jurkat cell RNA spiked in.

The chain uses TRBV12-3 or TRBV12-4 and TRBJ1-4; the D gene is possibly TRBD1 (5 bases). V was pared by 4 bases and J by 7 bases, with 16 bases between. The CDR3 contains 15 residues. CDR3 protein: CASSSPGIGSEKLFF. In DNA form, the CDR3 reads TGTGCCAGCAGTTCCCCAGGGATTGGGAGTGAAAAACTGTTTTTT.

On this clonotype: A single base separates this from a much larger clone, so it may be a read error. The rearrangement links TRBV4-3 to TRBJ1-3, with D possibly TRBD1 on 6 matching bases. With 1 base removed from V and 2 bases from J, the gap between germline ends came to 12 bases. Looked up from germline, CDR1 is LGHNA and CDR2 is YSLEER. There are 16 residues in the CDR3. The CDR3 is CASSQGLSGAGNTIYF. In DNA, the CDR3 is TGCGCCAGCAGCCAAGGTCTGTCAGGGGCTGGAAACACCATATATTTT.

The sample holds many counts of this clonotype. V gene TRBV5-6 combines with J gene TRBJ2-7; TRBD2 matches 11 bases. The CDR3 is 15 residues long. The trim removed 3 bases at V and 2 bases at J, leaving 4 bases unmatched. Germline V lookup: CDR1 SGHDT, CDR2 YYEEEE. In DNA, the CDR3 is TGTGCCAGCAGCTGGGGACTAGCGGCCGCCTACGAGCAGTACTTC. It is translated as CASSWGLAAAYEQYF.

This clonotype was found many times. This chain connects TRBV7-2 to TRBJ2-3, with D possibly being TRBD2 (6 bases). Trimming took off 1 base at V and 0 bases at J, with 11 bases between the two ends. CDR1 and CDR2 from the germline V gene are SGHTA and FQGNSA. CDR3 length: 16 residues. As DNA, the CDR3 is TGTGCCAGCAGCTTAGATCTGGGGGGTAGCACAGATACGCAGTATTTT. Its translation: CASSLDLGGSTDTQYF.

This clonotype showed up many times. The chain is built from TRBV27 and TRBJ2-7, with D hard to call. The length of the CDR3 is 13 residues. The V end lost 5 bases, the J end lost 2 bases, and 10 bases lay between the germline ends. CDR1 and CDR2 (germline): MNHEY, SMNVEV (reference sequence). The CDR3 sequence: CASSPRPAYEQYF. In DNA, the CDR3 is TGTGCCAGCAGTCCACGACCGGCCTACGAGCAGTACTTC.

This clonotype was detected many times. This sequence joins TRBV30 and TRBJ2-1; a weak D match, TRBD1 (5 bases). The germline CDR1 and CDR2 sequences are GTSNPN and SVGIG (reference sequence). This CDR3 is 12 amino acids long. The germline V and J ends were trimmed by 0 bases and 8 bases, with 8 bases remaining between them. DNA of the CDR3: TGTGCCTGGAGTGTCTGGGGCGATGAGCAGTTCTTC. This translates into CAWSVWGDEQFF.

This chain connects TRBV5-1 to TRBJ2-1, with 11 bases lining up with TRBD2. The ends lost 1 base at V and 7 bases at J; junction bases unmatched: 10. Germline CDR1 and CDR2: SGHRS and YFSETQ. The CDR3 sequence is 17 residues long. DNA of the CDR3: TGCGCCAGCAGCTTGTGGGCTAGCGGGGGGCCAATGAATGAGCAGTTCTTC. Its translation: CASSLWASGGPMNEQFF.

This clonotype was observed a few times. Compared with germline, one end of the junction differs, possibly owing to a read error. The genes are TRBV5-5 and TRBJ2-7, with D perhaps TRBD1 (6 bases). CDR3 length equals 16 residues. Germline loops: CDR1 SGHKS, CDR2 YYEKEE (reference sequence). CDR3 residues: CASSLRTGSHGYGQYF. The CDR3 bases are TGTGCCAGCAGCTTGCGTACAGGGAGCCACGGCTACGGGCAGTACTTC. The full variable domain, rest sourced from reference TRBV5-5 and TRBJ2-7, is DAGVTQSPTHLIKTRGQQVTLRCSPISGHKSVSWYQQVLGQGPQFIFQYYEKEERGRGNFPDRFSARQFPNYSSELNVNALLLGDSALYLCASSLRTGSHGYGQYFGPGTRLTVT.

This clonotype showed up just a few times. The genes are TRBV5-5 and TRBJ2-7; D unclear. The ends were cut back, 2 bases at V and 6 bases at J, with 15 bases in the middle. CDR3 size: 14 residues. The germline CDR1 and CDR2 sequences are SGHKS and YYEKEE (reference sequence). The CDR3 loop is CASSFGPVPTEQYF. As DNA, the CDR3 is TGTGCCAGCAGCTTTGGACCCGTCCCCACCGAGCAGTACTTC.

This clonotype was found many times. This sequence may be a read error, since a much larger clone differs from it by one base. The chain combines TRBV11-2 with TRBJ2-3; D is undetermined. Per the germline V gene, CDR1 is SGHAT and CDR2 is FQNNGV. The CDR3 contains 12 residues. V was cut by 6 bases and J by 2 bases, with 6 bases left in between. CDR3 DNA: TGTGCCAGCAGTTGGGACACAGATACGCAGTATTTT. Translating gives CASSWDTDTQYF.

This clonotype was picked up one time. This could be a read error, since a much larger clone is one nucleotide away. The chain employs TRBV20-1 and TRBJ1-5; D not certain. CDR1 DFQATT and CDR2 SNEGSKA come from the germline V gene (reference sequence). The CDR3 runs to 13 residues. The CDR3 DNA sequence: TGCAGTGCTGGAGATGAGAACAATCAGCCCCAGCATTTT. It is translated as CSAGDENNQPQHF.

Concerning this clonotype: One end of the junction varies from germline; a read error may be responsible. CDR3 sequence: CATSRVGSSYGQYF. CDR3 nucleotide sequence: TGTGCCACCAGCAGAGTGGGGAGCTCCTACGGGCAGTACTTC. The V gene is TRBV15, the J gene TRBJ2-7, with D perhaps TRBD2 (5 bases). Germline V gene data show CDR1 as LNHNV and CDR2 as YYDKDF (reference sequence). CDR3 length: 14 residues.

Details on this clonotype: This could be a read error, since a much larger clone is one nucleotide away. The rearrangement links TRBV15 to TRBJ2-3, with D unresolved. Germline CDR1 is LNHNV and CDR2 is YYDKDF (reference sequence). Between the trimmed V and J ends, which lost 0 bases and 10 bases, there was a span of 17 bases. This CDR3 contains 15 residues. CDR3 sequence reads: CATSRERPVGSPQYF. CDR3 DNA sequence: TGTGCCACCAGCAGAGAGCGGCCCGTGGGCTCCCCGCAGTATTTT.

This clonotype was observed a handful of times. This chain joins TRBV30 and TRBJ2-2; 8 nucleotides agree with TRBD2. Germline V gives CDR1 GTSNPN, CDR2 SVGIG (reference sequence). The J segment lost 5 bases and the V segment lost 3 bases, leaving 14 bases of the junction unmatched. The CDR3 length is 17 residues. The CDR3 sequence is CAWRERKRGRRTGELFF. DNA for the CDR3: TGTGCCTGGAGGGAAAGAAAGCGGGGGCGTAGAACCGGGGAGCTGTTTTTT.

This clonotype appeared many times. V and J are TRBV11-1 and TRBJ2-7; D is unclear. V was cut by 3 bases and J by 3 bases, with 6 bases left in between. The CDR3 has 12 amino acids. Germline V lookup: CDR1 SGHAT, CDR2 FQDESV (reference sequence). CDR3 in amino acids: CASSFSVYEQYF. CDR3 sequence (DNA): TGTGCCAGCAGCTTCTCGGTCTACGAGCAGTACTTC. The full variable domain, its missing parts supplied by reference TRBV11-1 and TRBJ2-7, is EAEVAQSPRYKITEKSQAVAFWCDPISGHATLYWYRQILGQGPELLVQFQDESVVDDSQLPKDRFSAERLKGVDSTLKIQPAELGDSAMYLCASSFSVYEQYFGPGTRLTVT.

The sample holds many counts of this clonotype. The chain has TRBV28 and TRBJ2-3; D unclear. The V end was cut by 5 bases, the J end by 8 bases, with 14 bases between. The CDR3 runs 13 residues. Germline V CDR1 and CDR2: MDHEN, SYDVKM. The CDR3 loop is CASSPNERGTQYF. In nucleotides, the CDR3 is TGTGCCAGCAGTCCAAACGAGAGAGGTACGCAGTATTTT.